The clone carrying this T cell receptor beta chain showed up just a few times. What it binds is not known. MiXCR was run by TCRdb on the 5' RACE reads, yielding one entry per CDR3 protein. The sample lists about 210,000 distinct CDR3 sequences; roughly 30% were seen once. The data were taken from a study of T-cell memory formation after mild COVID-19. Turning to the study itself: Clusters were largely donor specific. Study conclusions and caveats: There was a balanced CD4/CD8 profile in clones contracting day 15 to 85, and later expanders leaned CD4+. Second-wave clones that peaked on day 37 lacked confirmed SARS-CoV-2 specificity. The study detected some responding clones in pre-infection memory, suggesting cross-reactive memory joined.

The CDR3 spans 17 residues. Per the germline V gene, CDR1 is SGHTA and CDR2 is FQGNSA. The ends lost 7 bases at V and 8 bases at J; junction bases unmatched: 17. The source of this sequence is an adult woman who had mild COVID-19 (a few samples of this study predate the infection). Cell type and time point are not known. This chain joins TRBV7-2 and TRBJ2-1, with 10 bases lining up with TRBD2. The material sequenced was PBMCs or a T cell subset sorted from them (not recorded which). CDR3 sequence (DNA): TGTGCCAGCACCCCACCCCGACTAGCGGGCAGGGTGGATGAGCAGTTCTTC. This translates into CASTPPRLAGRVDEQFF.